The 30 T cell receptor beta chains given below trace back to one sample, sequenced in a study of chronic HIV infection and antiretroviral therapy. TCRdb itself ran the 5' RACE reads through MiXCR, one entry per CDR3 protein. The sample contains 45,000 to 60,000 distinct CDR3 sequences, about 18% of which appear only once. The sequencing sample was made of peripheral blood. These TCRs come from an adult who had HIV and had not received antiretroviral therapy, or was an uninfected healthy control (not recorded which).

The gene calls are TRBV6-7 and TRBJ2-3; D gene uncertain. TRBV6-7 falls under the ORF class, with uncertain function. V lost 0 bases to trimming and J lost 6 bases, with 16 bases between them. This CDR3 comprises 16 residues. CDR3 protein: CASSYSFLVGNDTQYF. CDR3 nucleotide sequence: TGTGCCAGCAGTTACTCGTTCCTCGTCGGAAACGATACGCAGTATTTT.

This clonotype was seen only a few times. The gene calls are TRBV12-3 or TRBV12-4 and TRBJ1-6; no reliable D call. V was clipped by 7 bases and J by 5 bases, with 6 bases between them. The CDR3 spans 12 residues. CDR3 DNA sequence: TGTGCCAGCACCCGGGATAATTCACCCCTCCACTTT. Protein: CASTRDNSPLHF.

The table lists this clonotype with a few counts. The genes are TRBV29-1 and TRBJ2-3; either TRBD1 or TRBD2 may fit D (5 bases each). The length of the CDR3 is 13 residues. Looked up from germline, CDR1 is SQVTM and CDR2 is ANQGSEA. Trimming cost V 4 bases and J 3 bases, with 11 bases left between them. The CDR3 reads CSVGRGATDTQYF. CDR3 in DNA: TGCAGCGTTGGTCGAGGGGCGACAGATACGCAGTATTTT.

The rearrangement uses TRBV29-1 and TRBJ2-6, with 8 bases aligning to TRBD1. J was trimmed by 2 bases and V by 4 bases; bases with no gene match: 4. There are 15 residues in the CDR3. In germline, CDR1 is SQVTM, CDR2 ANQGSEA. In nucleotides, the CDR3 is TGCAGCGTTGGCTCAGGGGGCACTGGGGCCAACGTCCTGACTTTC. Encoded protein: CSVGSGGTGANVLTF. The whole variable domain, remainder taken from reference TRBV29-1 and TRBJ2-6, is SAVISQKPSRDICQRGTSLTIQCQVDSQVTMMFWYRQQPGQSLTLIATANQGSEATYESGFVIDKFPISRPNLTFSTLTVSNMSPEDSSIYLCSVGSGGTGANVLTFGAGSRLTVL.

This clonotype turned up a few times. This chain joins TRBV27 and TRBJ2-7; possible D gene TRBD1, 6 bases. CDR1 is MNHEY and CDR2 is SMNVEV in the germline V gene (reference sequence). Trimming took off 5 bases at V and 5 bases at J, with 10 bases between the two ends. The CDR3 totals 12 residues. The CDR3 loop is CASSENRDEQYF. DNA for the CDR3: TGTGCCAGCAGTGAAAACAGGGACGAGCAGTACTTC.

This clonotype appeared a few times. The genes are TRBV28 and TRBJ2-7, with D tentatively TRBD1 (6 bases). Trimming removed 9 bases from V and 3 bases from J, with 24 bases in between. The CDR3 runs to 16 residues. Germline CDR1 MDHEN, CDR2 SYDVKM. The CDR3 protein is CASNPPNPGHLYEQYF. The CDR3 nucleotides are TGTGCCAGTAACCCCCCCAATCCGGGACACCTCTACGAGCAGTACTTC.

This clonotype was seen more than once but under ten times. Given the absence of the conserved phenylalanine or tryptophan at the CDR3 end, a read error is likely. The limits of the CDR3 on the DNA are not certain, so only TCRdb's listed CDR3 is given. The chain recombines TRBV28 with TRBJ1-2; TRBD1, the table's D call, was not compared with the DNA. The CDR3 is 13 amino acids long, termini counted. The germline V gene encodes CDR1 MDHEN and CDR2 SYDVKM. The CDR3 region is CASTLPGQYQFFV.

This clonotype has a handful of counts. The chain carries TRBV11-3 and TRBJ1-1, with D unresolved. There are 13 residues in the CDR3. The germline gives CDR1 SGHNT, CDR2 YENEEA. The V end was cut by 2 bases, the J end by 1 base, with 5 bases between. CDR3 nucleotide sequence: TGTGCCAGCAGCTTAATACAGAACACTGAAGCTTTCTTT. Translating it yields CASSLIQNTEAFF.

Comment on this clonotype: One junction end does not reproduce the germline sequence, and a read error may be involved. The genes are TRBV6-6 and TRBJ1-5; possibly TRBD1 for D (6 bases). The CDR3 has 14 residues. Per the germline V gene, CDR1 is MNHNY and CDR2 is SVGAGI (reference sequence). CDR3 loop: CASSNGGANQPQNF. For the CDR3, the DNA is TGTGCCAGCTCCAATGGGGGGGCCAATCAGCCCCAGAATTTT.

There are many counts of this clonotype. V usage is TRBV6-5 and J usage is TRBJ2-7, with D possibly being TRBD1 or TRBD2 (5 bases each). Trimming stripped 5 bases from V and 9 bases from J, with 17 bases between. This CDR3 comprises 13 residues. CDR1 and CDR2 (germline): MNHEY, SVGAGI. The CDR3 here is CASSPGTRTAQYF. CDR3 sequence (DNA): TGTGCCAGCAGTCCCGGGACCCGAACGGCGCAGTACTTC.

This clonotype occurred many times. The V and J genes are TRBV5-1 and TRBJ2-1; no firm D call. V lost 3 bases and J 4 bases, leaving 8 bases between the germline ends. The CDR3 has 13 residues. Germline loops: CDR1 SGHRS, CDR2 YFSETQ. The CDR3 bases are TGCGCCAGCAGCTGGACGACTTACAATGAGCAGTTCTTC. Translated, it gives CASSWTTYNEQFF.

This clonotype was observed a handful of times. The J gene is TRBJ1-6, the V gene TRBV27; D possibly corresponds to TRBD1 (6 bases). The germline V gene has CDR1 MNHEY and CDR2 SMNVEV (reference sequence). V lost 4 bases and J 7 bases, leaving 11 bases between the germline ends. The CDR3 extends over 14 amino acids. The CDR3 protein is CASSYTTGNSPLHF. The CDR3 bases are TGTGCCAGCAGTTACACAACAGGGAATTCACCCCTCCACTTT.

This clonotype was observed at least ten times. This chain joins TRBV27 and TRBJ2-3; 7 bases are a match to TRBD1. Germline V lookup: CDR1 MNHEY, CDR2 SMNVEV (reference sequence). V lost 3 bases to trimming and J lost 0 bases; unmatched junction nucleotides: 12. The CDR3 extends over 18 amino acids. In DNA, the CDR3 is TGTGCCAGCAGTTTTGACAGGGAGAGGGACCTTAGCACAGATACGCAGTATTTT. Translated: CASSFDRERDLSTDTQYF.

This rearrangement joins TRBV28 to TRBJ2-3; 7 positions agree with TRBD2. Germline CDR1 reads MDHEN; CDR2 reads SYDVKM. There are 15 residues in the CDR3. V lost 3 bases to trimming and J lost 3 bases; unmatched junction nucleotides: 6. The DNA of the CDR3 is TGTGCCAGCAGTTTTCTAGCAGCGGGAACAGATACGCAGTATTTT. As protein: CASSFLAAGTDTQYF.

V is TRBV2 and J is TRBJ2-3, with D hard to call. The CDR3 sequence is 12 residues long. CDR1 is SNHLY and CDR2 is FYNNEI in the germline V gene. Trimming took off 2 bases at V and 4 bases at J, with 4 bases between the two ends. The CDR3 region is CASSEIPDTQYF. CDR3 sequence (DNA): TGTGCCAGCAGTGAAATACCAGATACGCAGTATTTT.

The CDR3 loop is CASSLGQGGPYNEQFF. For the CDR3, the DNA is TGTGCCAGCTCACTTGGACAGGGGGGACCTTACAATGAGCAGTTCTTC. This chain connects TRBV18 to TRBJ2-1, with 10 nucleotides matching TRBD1. With V trimmed by 4 bases and J by 4 bases, 7 bases remained unmatched. The germline V gene encodes CDR1 KGHSH and CDR2 LQKENI. The length of the CDR3 is 16 residues.

This clonotype was seen more than once but under ten times. This CDR3 fails to terminate in the conserved phenylalanine or tryptophan, so it likely reflects a read error. The limits of the CDR3 on the DNA are not certain, so only TCRdb's listed CDR3 is given. The V gene is TRBV28, the J gene TRBJ2-3; the listed D gene, TRBD2, was not tested against the DNA. Per the germline V gene, CDR1 is MDHEN and CDR2 is SYDVKM. The CDR3 length equals 16 residues, ends included. CDR3 in amino acids: CASSPIGTSGRATPPR.

V gene TRBV6-5 combines with J gene TRBJ2-3; TRBD1 matches at 9 bases. J lost 2 bases, V lost 0 bases, and 3 bases had no gene match. Germline values: CDR1 MNHEY, CDR2 SVGAGI. This CDR3 spans 16 amino acids. The CDR3: CASSYSNRGLTDTQYF. DNA of the CDR3: TGTGCCAGCAGTTACTCGAACAGGGGGCTCACAGATACGCAGTATTTT.

The V gene is TRBV27, the J gene TRBJ2-3; the match to TRBD2 covers 8 bases. This CDR3 has 17 residues. With V trimmed by 2 bases and J by 0 bases, 7 bases remained unmatched. Per the germline V gene, CDR1 is MNHEY and CDR2 is SMNVEV (reference sequence). For the CDR3, the DNA is TGTGCCAGCAGTTTACACCGACTAGCGTCTAGCACAGATACGCAGTATTTT. It is translated as CASSLHRLASSTDTQYF.

This clonotype appeared once. The chain recombines TRBV10-1 with TRBJ2-6; a possible D gene is TRBD1 (6 bases). The CDR3 is 17 residues long. Trimming cost V 8 bases and J 0 bases, with 17 bases left between them. In germline, CDR1 is WNHNN, CDR2 SYGVQD (reference sequence). CDR3 amino acids: CASLWWGTNSGANVLTF. The CDR3 coding sequence is TGCGCCAGCCTTTGGTGGGGGACAAACTCTGGGGCCAACGTCCTGACTTTC.

The sample holds a few counts of this clonotype. V and J are TRBV28 and TRBJ1-4; D may be TRBD1 (6 bases). From germline, CDR1 is MDHEN and CDR2 SYDVKM. Between the trimmed V and J ends, which lost 5 bases and 10 bases, there was a span of 14 bases. This CDR3 is 13 amino acids long. CDR3 region: CASSGDTFRKLFF. As DNA, the CDR3 is TGTGCCAGCAGTGGGGACACTTTCAGAAAACTGTTTTTT.

The chain uses TRBV7-9 and TRBJ2-2; 9 bases agree with TRBD1. Germline CDR1 reads SEHNR; CDR2 reads FQNEAQ (reference sequence). With 6 bases clipped from V and 5 bases from J, the junction kept 13 bases outside the gene matches. The CDR3 has 17 amino acids. The CDR3 sequence: CASSSPRGTGRTGELFF. The CDR3 region has the DNA TGTGCCAGCAGTTCCCCCCGCGGGACAGGGCGAACCGGGGAGCTGTTTTTT.

In this sample, this clonotype turned up a few times. The chain links TRBV29-1 to TRBJ2-1; D is unresolved. The CDR3 length is 13 residues. V was cut by 2 bases and J by 7 bases, with 12 bases left in between. Germline values: CDR1 SQVTM, CDR2 ANQGSEA. CDR3 DNA sequence: TGCAGCGTTGAAACCTCGCCGGTGAATGAGCAGTTCTTC. Its translation is CSVETSPVNEQFF.

The chain carries TRBV28 and TRBJ2-7; 10 nucleotides line up with TRBD2. CDR1 MDHEN and CDR2 SYDVKM come from the germline V gene. Trimming at V came to 6 bases and at J to 1 base, leaving 12 bases not matched to a gene. The CDR3 has 17 amino acids. The CDR3 region has the DNA TGTGCCAGCAGCCTTGGAGGAGCGGGAGGGTCTTCCTACGAGCAGTACTTC. Translated: CASSLGGAGGSSYEQYF.

This clonotype was seen only a few times. In DNA form, the CDR3 reads TGTGCCACCAGCAGAGACAGGGCAGATACGCAGTATTTT. This gives the protein CATSRDRADTQYF. This rearrangement joins TRBV15 to TRBJ2-3; tentatively, D is TRBD1 (5 bases). The germline V gene has CDR1 LNHNV and CDR2 YYDKDF (reference sequence). This CDR3 comprises 13 residues. V lost 0 bases to trimming and J lost 4 bases, with 5 bases between them.

The rearrangement links TRBV3-1 to TRBJ1-1; perhaps TRBD1 as D (5 bases). V was trimmed by 1 base and J by 1 base, leaving 13 bases between them. The CDR3 totals 16 residues. From germline, CDR1 is LGHDT and CDR2 YNNKEL (reference sequence). The CDR3, as DNA: TGTGCCAGCAGCCAAGGGGCAGGGATAAAGAACACTGAAGCTTTCTTT. It codes for CASSQGAGIKNTEAFF. The variable domain in full, with the rest retrieved from reference TRBV3-1 and TRBJ1-1, is DTAVSQTPKYLVTQMGNDKSIKCEQNLGHDTMYWYKQDSKKFLKIMFSYNNKELIINETVPNRFSPKSPDKAHLNLHINSLELGDSAVYFCASSQGAGIKNTEAFFGQGTRLTVV.

This clonotype was seen only a few times. This chain links TRBV4-1 with TRBJ2-3, with TRBD2 identical over 8 bases. Germline CDR1 reads MGHRA; CDR2 reads YSYEKL. This CDR3 is built from 16 residues. The ends lost 4 bases at V and 0 bases at J; junction bases unmatched: 6. The CDR3 protein is CASSPSGSGSTDTQYF. In DNA form, the CDR3 reads TGCGCCAGCAGCCCGAGCGGGAGCGGGAGCACAGATACGCAGTATTTT.

This clonotype has more than one count but fewer than ten. This chain joins TRBV5-6 and TRBJ2-3; D not resolved. Germline CDR1 SGHDT, CDR2 YYEEEE. The V gene lost 0 bases and the J gene lost 2 bases, with 7 bases spanning the gap. CDR3 length: 14 amino acids. The CDR3 here is CASSLAPSTDTQYF. CDR3 nucleotides: TGTGCCAGCAGCTTGGCACCTTCCACAGATACGCAGTATTTT.

This clonotype was seen only once. The J gene is TRBJ2-2, the V gene TRBV21-1; the DNA was not used to check the table's D call, TRBD1. TRBV21-1 is listed as a pseudogene. The CDR3 has 15 residues. The CDR3 reads CASSTGEQGHRELFF. The CDR3 DNA is TGTGCCAGCAGCACAGGAGAACAGGGACACCGGGAGCTGTTTTTT.

Points on this clonotype: Mismatch with germline at one junction end may stem from a read error. The chain carries TRBV7-7 and TRBJ2-1, with 11 nucleotides matching TRBD2. The CDR3 runs to 13 residues. Germline CDR1 reads SSHAT; CDR2 reads FNYEAQ (reference sequence). This CDR3 is CASSFSGRGPQFF. The DNA for the CDR3 is TGTGCTAGCAGCTTTAGCGGGAGGGGGCCGCAGTTCTTC.